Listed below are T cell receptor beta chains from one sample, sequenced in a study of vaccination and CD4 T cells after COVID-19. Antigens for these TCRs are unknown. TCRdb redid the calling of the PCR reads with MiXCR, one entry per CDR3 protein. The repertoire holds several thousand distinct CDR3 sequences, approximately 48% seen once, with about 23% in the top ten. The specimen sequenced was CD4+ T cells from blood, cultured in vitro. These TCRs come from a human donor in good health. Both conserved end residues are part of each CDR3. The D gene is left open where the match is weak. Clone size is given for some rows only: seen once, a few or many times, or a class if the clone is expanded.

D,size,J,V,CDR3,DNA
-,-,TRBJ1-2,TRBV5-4,CASSLGTGLNYGYTF,TGTGCCAGCAGCTTGGGAACAGGGCTGAACTATGGCTACACCTTC
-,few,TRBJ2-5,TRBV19,CASSTTGGGETQYF,TGTGCCAGTAGTACTACAGGGGGAGGGGAGACCCAGTACTTC
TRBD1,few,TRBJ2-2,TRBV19,CASSTNRGTGELFF,TGTGCCAGTAGTACTAACAGGGGTACCGGGGAGCTGTTTTTT
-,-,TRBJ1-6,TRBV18,CASSGRGNSPLHF,TGTGCCAGCTCGGGCAGGGGAAATTCACCCCTCCACTTT
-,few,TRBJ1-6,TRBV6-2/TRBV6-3,CASSVTGSSYNSPLHF,TGTGCCAGCAGCGTCACAGGGAGCTCCTATAATTCACCCCTCCACTTT
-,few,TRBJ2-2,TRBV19,CASSISSSSATGELFF,TGTGCCAGTAGTATCTCCTCCTCTAGCGCCACCGGGGAGCTGTTTTTT
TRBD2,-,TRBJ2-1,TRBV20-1,CSRGGGGYNEQFF,TGCAGCCGTGGCGGGGGAGGGTACAATGAGCAGTTCTTC
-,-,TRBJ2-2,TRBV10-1,CASSGRTGWNTGELFF,TGCGCCAGCAGTGGACGTACTGGGTGGAACACCGGGGAGCTGTTTTTT
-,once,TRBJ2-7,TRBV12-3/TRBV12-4,CASSFQSGRYEQYF,TGTGCCAGCAGTTTCCAGTCGGGGAGGTACGAGCAGTACTTC
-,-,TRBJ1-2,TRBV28,CASTFGRIYGYTF,TGTGCCAGCACCTTCGGACGGATCTATGGCTACACCTTC
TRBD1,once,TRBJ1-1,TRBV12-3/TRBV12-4,CASSSQGANTEAFF,TGTGCCAGCAGTTCGCAGGGGGCGAACACTGAAGCTTTCTTT
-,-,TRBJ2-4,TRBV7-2,CASSRREGPKAQYF,TGTGCCAGCAGCCGCAGGGAAGGGCCCAAGGCTCAGTACTTC
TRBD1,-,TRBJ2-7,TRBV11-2,CASSSRDRGRHEQYF,TGTGCCAGCAGCTCACGGGACAGGGGTAGGCACGAGCAGTACTTC
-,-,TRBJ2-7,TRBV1,CTSSQDGARPYEQYF,TGCACCAGCAGCCAAGATGGCGCCAGACCCTACGAGCAGTACTTC
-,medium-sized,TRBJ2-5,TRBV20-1,CSATDNRETQYF,TGCAGTGCTACCGACAACAGAGAGACCCAGTACTTC
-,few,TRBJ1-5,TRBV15,CATSIQGYQPQHF,TGTGCCACCAGCATCCAGGGGTATCAGCCCCAGCATTTT
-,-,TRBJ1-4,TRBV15,CATSREIGTWREKLFF,TGTGCCACCAGCAGAGAAATCGGGACGTGGCGTGAAAAACTGTTTTTT
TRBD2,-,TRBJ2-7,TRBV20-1,CSADLLAGGGEQYF,TGCAGTGCAGACCTCCTAGCGGGGGGGGGTGAGCAGTACTTC
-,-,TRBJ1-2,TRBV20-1,CSARDIRKGNYGYTF,TGCAGTGCTAGAGATATTAGGAAGGGAAACTATGGCTACACCTTC
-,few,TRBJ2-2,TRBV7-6,CASSLDVSLNTGELFF,TGTGCCAGCAGCTTAGACGTCAGTTTGAACACCGGGGAGCTGTTTTTT
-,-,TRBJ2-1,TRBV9,CASRPDEQFF,TGTGCCAGCAGGCCGGATGAGCAGTTCTTC
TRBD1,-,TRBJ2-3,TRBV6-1,CASRGTEGKRGTDTQYF,TGTGCCAGCAGAGGGACAGAGGGAAAAAGGGGCACAGATACGCAGTATTTT
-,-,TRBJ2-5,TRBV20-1,CSAGAIDRRETQYF,TGCAGTGCCGGTGCGATCGACAGAAGGGAGACCCAGTACTTC
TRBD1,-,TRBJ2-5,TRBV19,CASSIADRGETQYF,TGTGCCAGTAGTATAGCGGACAGGGGCGAGACCCAGTACTTC
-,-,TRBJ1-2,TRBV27,CASSFRVHTF,TGTGCCAGCAGTTTTCGCGTCCACACCTTC
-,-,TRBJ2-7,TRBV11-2,CASSLLVEQYF,TGTGCCAGCAGCTTATTGGTCGAGCAGTACTTC
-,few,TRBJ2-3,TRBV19,CASTLSRGDTQYF,TGTGCCAGTACTCTATCACGGGGGGATACGCAGTATTTT
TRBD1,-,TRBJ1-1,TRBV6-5,CASSSDRGKEAFF,TGTGCCAGCAGTTCGGACAGGGGAAAGGAAGCTTTCTTT
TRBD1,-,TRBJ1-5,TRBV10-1,CARGQGSDQPQHF,TGCGCCAGAGGACAGGGTTCGGATCAGCCCCAGCATTTT
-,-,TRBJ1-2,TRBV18,CASSPPRGNHYGYTF,TGTGCCAGCTCACCACCGAGGGGGAATCACTATGGCTACACCTTC
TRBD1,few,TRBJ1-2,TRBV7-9,CASQGENGYTF,TGTGCCAGCCAGGGGGAGAATGGCTACACCTTC
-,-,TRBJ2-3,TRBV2,CASIKRLTDTQYF,TGTGCCAGCATCAAGAGACTGACAGATACGCAGTATTTT
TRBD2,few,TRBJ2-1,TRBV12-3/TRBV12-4,CASSSSGGTYNEQFF,TGTGCCAGCAGTTCTAGCGGGGGGACTTACAATGAGCAGTTCTTC
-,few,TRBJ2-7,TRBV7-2,CASSLSQGSNEQYF,TGTGCCAGCAGCTTATCTCAGGGTTCCAACGAGCAGTACTTC
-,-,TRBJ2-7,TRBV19,CASSIAYSGIRTYEQYF,TGTGCCAGTAGTATAGCTTACAGTGGTATTAGGACCTACGAGCAGTACTTC
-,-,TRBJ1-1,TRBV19,CASSIFRDPNTEAFF,TGTGCCAGTAGTATTTTCAGGGACCCGAACACTGAAGCTTTCTTT
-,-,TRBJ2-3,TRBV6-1,CASSATYTDTQYF,TGTGCCAGCAGTGCAACATACACAGATACGCAGTATTTT
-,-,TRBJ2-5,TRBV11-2,CASSLQGLETQYF,TGTGCCAGCAGCCTACAGGGACTGGAGACCCAGTACTTC